The T cell receptor beta chain under discussion was sequenced for a study of blood T cell repertoires in COVID-19. V lost 4 bases, J lost 4 bases, and 17 bases lay in between. This CDR3 has 17 amino acids. Germline loops: CDR1 MGHRA, CDR2 YSYEKL. Here immunoSEQ multiplex PCR was the method, and the copy in TCRdb shows in-frame clones only, minus some. The sample carries more than 95,000 clones, over 75% recorded once. The TCR sequence derives from a man aged 25 to 40 with COVID-19, enrolled during active disease. Sequencing used peripheral blood. The V call is TRBV4-1, the J call TRBJ1-6; no clear D. The CDR3, as DNA: TGCGCCAGCAGCCTCAGGCCCGCGGGCGTTTATAATTCACCCCTCCACTTT. It codes for CASSLRPAGVYNSPLHF.